This T cell receptor (beta chain) was obtained from a study of glioma-infiltrating T cells after dendritic cell vaccination. In the study overall: Dendritic cell vaccination trial patients had either newly diagnosed or recurrent glioblastoma. Monocyte-derived dendritic cells, cultured approximately 7 days with IL-4 and GM-CSF, were pulsed with autologous tumor lysate.

PBMC sampling occurred before vaccination, two weeks after the third dose, and at progression. The CDR3 has 14 amino acids. Germline V gives CDR1 SGDLS, CDR2 YYNGEE. Trimming cost V 0 bases and J 0 bases, with 7 bases left between them. The PCR used 60 V beta and 13 J beta primers. Method: immunoSEQ multiplex PCR; TCRdb's copy keeps in-frame clones and lacks some. The sample includes 45,000 to 50,000 clones, 85% seen only once; the top ten take more than 9.5%. The rearrangement joins TRBV9 to TRBJ2-7; TRBD2 is a possible D gene (6 bases). This sequence originates from a human donor with glioblastoma. The sample consisted of blood, taken before dendritic cell vaccination. CDR3 loop: CASSVDGSSYEQYF. The CDR3 coding sequence is TGTGCCAGCAGCGTAGACGGGAGCTCCTACGAGCAGTACTTC.